These 15 T cell receptor beta chains originate from one sample sequenced in a study of blood T cell repertoires in COVID-19. Assay: immunoSEQ multiplex PCR; the TCRdb copy retains only in-frame clones and omits some. The table records 210,000 or so clones, about 80% of them present only once. Sequencing was carried out using peripheral blood. Receptors originate from a woman of 80 years or more with COVID-19, enrolled during active disease.

Comments on this clone: Other DNA sequences in this sample translate to the same CDR3. V is TRBV5-1 and J is TRBJ2-2; 8 bases are a match to TRBD1. The CDR3 has 15 residues. The germline V gene encodes CDR1 SGHRS and CDR2 YFSETQ. With 4 bases clipped from V and 2 bases from J, the junction kept 4 bases outside the gene matches. The CDR3, as DNA: TGCGCCAGCAGCCTCGGGACAGGCAACACCGGGGAGCTGTTTTTT. This translates into CASSLGTGNTGELFF.

In nucleotides, the CDR3 is TGCAGCGTTGGTGGGACTAGGATTGGTGAGCAGTTCTTC. Translation gives CSVGGTRIGEQFF. The rearrangement links TRBV29-1 to TRBJ2-1; 8 bases are a match to TRBD2. The J segment lost 9 bases and the V segment lost 4 bases, leaving 8 bases of the junction unmatched. Germline V gene lookup returns CDR1 SQVTM and CDR2 ANQGSEA. The CDR3 runs 13 residues.

There are a few counts of this clone. V gene TRBV5-1 combines with J gene TRBJ1-2; D may be TRBD1 (5 bases). CDR1 is SGHRS and CDR2 is YFSETQ in the germline V gene. Between the trimmed V and J ends, which lost 0 bases and 6 bases, there was a span of 12 bases. The CDR3 is 14 residues long. This CDR3 is CASSLAGREDGYTF. In DNA, the CDR3 is TGCGCCAGCAGCTTGGCCGGCAGGGAAGATGGCTACACCTTC.

J is TRBJ1-6 and V is TRBV15; no definite D call. The CDR3 is made up of 15 amino acids. Trimming took 7 bases from V and 2 from J, leaving 12 bases between them. Germline values: CDR1 LNHNV, CDR2 YYDKDF (reference sequence). CDR3 nucleotide sequence: TGTGCCACCACCGCAGGCGAGACCTATAATTCACCCCTCCACTTT. It is translated as CATTAGETYNSPLHF. Using reference TRBV15 and TRBJ1-6 for the parts outside the CDR3, the full variable domain is DAMVIQNPRYQVTQFGKPVTLSCSQTLNHNVMYWYQQKSSQAPKLLFHYYDKDFNNEADTPDNFQSRRPNTSFCFLDIRSPGLGDTAMYLCATTAGETYNSPLHFGNGTRLTVT.

The CDR3 region is CASSSSQGFGYTF. For the CDR3, the DNA is TGTGCCAGCAGCTCCTCTCAGGGGTTCGGCTACACCTTC. The chain joins TRBV7-8 to TRBJ1-2, with D possibly TRBD1 on 6 matching bases. V lost 4 bases, J lost 8 bases, and 14 bases lay in between. Germline loops: CDR1 SGHVS, CDR2 FQNEAQ. This CDR3 comprises 13 residues.

The chain uses TRBV19 and TRBJ2-5, with a possible D match to TRBD1 (5 bases). V was pared by 5 bases and J by 5 bases, with 18 bases between. CDR3 length: 15 residues. From germline, CDR1 is LNHDA and CDR2 SQIVND (reference sequence). CDR3 nucleotides: TGTGCCAGTAGTTCGCCAGGGCAGTTCGCGGAGACCCAGTACTTC. Translated: CASSSPGQFAETQYF.

The chain has TRBV10-3 and TRBJ1-3, with D unclear. This CDR3 is 15 amino acids long. Trimming took 2 bases from V and 0 from J, leaving 8 bases between them. Germline V gene data show CDR1 as ENHRY and CDR2 as SYGVKD. The CDR3 protein is CAISEPFRSGNTIYF. CDR3 coding DNA: TGTGCCATCAGTGAGCCCTTTCGCTCTGGAAACACCATATATTTT.

V gene TRBV7-9 combines with J gene TRBJ1-2; TRBD1 aligns across 7 bases. Germline V gene lookup returns CDR1 SEHNR and CDR2 FQNEAQ (reference sequence). The CDR3 extends over 13 amino acids. V trimming: 5 bases; J trimming: 4 bases; junction bases outside the gene matches: 4. Here the CDR3 reads CASSEGTAYGYTF. The CDR3 DNA is TGTGCCAGCAGCGAAGGGACAGCCTATGGCTACACCTTC.

In its sample, this clone was seen a few times. Relative to the germline gene, one junction end is altered; a read error may explain this. The chain has TRBV4-1 and TRBJ2-7, with a tentative D call TRBD2 (6 bases). This CDR3 spans 17 amino acids. The germline CDR1 and CDR2 sequences are MGHRA and YSYEKL. CDR3 amino acids: CASSQRAVTQGVPGVLF. CDR3 coding DNA: TGCGCCAGCAGCCAAAGGGCCGTGACCCAGGGCGTCCCGGGGGTCCTCTTC.

This clone appeared once. The chain employs TRBV7-9 and TRBJ1-4; tentatively, D is TRBD1 (6 bases). Per the germline V gene, CDR1 is SEHNR and CDR2 is FQNEAQ (reference sequence). The V gene lost 7 bases and the J gene lost 8 bases, with 17 bases spanning the gap. The CDR3 is 14 residues long. CDR3 in DNA: TGTGCCAGCACCAGGTTTGGCACAGGGGAAAAACTGTTTTTT. As protein: CASTRFGTGEKLFF.

V and J are TRBV10-3 and TRBJ2-3; 9 positions agree with TRBD2. V shed 6 bases and J 4 bases; nucleotides not matched to a gene: 20. From germline, CDR1 is ENHRY and CDR2 SYGVKD. The CDR3 extends over 19 amino acids. The CDR3 spells CAIRPAEGSGSGSPDTQYF. The DNA for the CDR3 is TGTGCCATCAGGCCAGCCGAGGGTAGCGGGAGTGGGTCCCCAGATACGCAGTATTTT.

This clone was seen once. The CDR3 is CASTVQAANTEAFF. For the CDR3, the DNA is TGTGCCAGCACCGTACAGGCAGCGAACACTGAAGCTTTCTTT. The genes are TRBV6-5 and TRBJ1-1; D is possibly TRBD1 (5 bases). The germline V gene encodes CDR1 MNHEY and CDR2 SVGAGI. The CDR3 spans 14 residues. The V end was cut by 7 bases, the J end by 1 base, with 13 bases between.

The sample holds one count of this clone. Distinct nucleotide sequences in the sample also encode this CDR3. V and J are TRBV18 and TRBJ2-1; D is unresolved. V was cut by 2 bases and J by 4 bases, with 6 bases left in between. CDR1 and CDR2 from the germline V gene are KGHSH and LQKENI. The CDR3 loop spans 13 amino acids. CDR3 loop: CASSPAGYNEQFF. The CDR3, as DNA: TGTGCCAGCTCACCAGCAGGTTACAATGAGCAGTTCTTC. The complete variable domain, with remaining parts taken from reference TRBV18 and TRBJ2-1, reads NAGVMQNPRHLVRRRGQEARLRCSPMKGHSHVYWYRQLPEEGLKFMVYLQKENIIDESGMPKERFSAEFPKEGPSILRIQQVVRGDSAAYFCASSPAGYNEQFFGPGTRLTVL.

The chain links TRBV7-2 to TRBJ1-4; 10 positions agree with TRBD1. The germline CDR1 and CDR2 sequences are SGHTA and FQGNSA. The CDR3 runs 15 residues. V trimming: 2 bases; J trimming: 10 bases; junction bases outside the gene matches: 7. The CDR3 loop reads CASSLMGQGIGKLFF. For the CDR3, the DNA is TGTGCCAGCAGCTTAATGGGACAGGGGATCGGAAAACTGTTTTTT.

CDR3 DNA sequence: TGTGCCAGCAGCCCCGCTTGGACAGGGGCCACCGGGGAGCTGTTTTTT. Its protein product is CASSPAWTGATGELFF. The chain is built from TRBV5-4 and TRBJ2-2; TRBD1 matches at 9 bases. The CDR3 runs 16 residues. Germline values: CDR1 SGHNT, CDR2 YYREEE (reference sequence). J was trimmed by 4 bases and V by 4 bases; bases with no gene match: 8.